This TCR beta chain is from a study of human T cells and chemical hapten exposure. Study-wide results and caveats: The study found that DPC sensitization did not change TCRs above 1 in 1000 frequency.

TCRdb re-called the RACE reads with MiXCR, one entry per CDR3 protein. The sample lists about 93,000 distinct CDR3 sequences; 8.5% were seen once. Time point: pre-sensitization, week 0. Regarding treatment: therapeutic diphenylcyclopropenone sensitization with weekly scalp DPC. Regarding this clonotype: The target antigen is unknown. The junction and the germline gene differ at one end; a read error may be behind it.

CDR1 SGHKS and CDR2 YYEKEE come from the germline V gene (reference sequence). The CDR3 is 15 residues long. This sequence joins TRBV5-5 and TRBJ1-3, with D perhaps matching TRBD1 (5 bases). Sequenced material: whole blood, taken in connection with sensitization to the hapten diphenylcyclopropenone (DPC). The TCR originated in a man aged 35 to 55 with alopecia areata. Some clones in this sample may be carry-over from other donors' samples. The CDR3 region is CTSSFQTASGNTIYF. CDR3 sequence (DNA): TGTACCAGCAGCTTCCAGACAGCCTCTGGAAACACCATATATTTT. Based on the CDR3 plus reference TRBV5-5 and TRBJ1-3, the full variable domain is DAGVTQSPTHLIKTRGQQVTLRCSPISGHKSVSWYQQVLGQGPQFIFQYYEKEERGRGNFPDRFSARQFPNYSSELNVNALLLGDSALYLCTSSFQTASGNTIYFGEGSWLTVV.